This passage covers 20 T cell receptor beta chains from one sample sequenced in a study of T cells in women clearing cervical HPV infection (dated by TCRdb to the late 2010s). The library was obtained by the immunoSEQ multiplex PCR assay. Imported from immuneACCESS, the table was reduced by TCRdb to in-frame sequences with V and J called. These copies leave out some clones; in studies compared against another copy, an unresolved V gene accounts for under half, and the cause of the remainder is not known. This specimen's table enumerates approximately 23,000 clones. The ten largest clones take up approximately 12% of the sample. The sample was blood buffy coat. Every receptor here comes from a woman aged 18 to 75 with a cervical HPV16 infection that either progressed to CIN3+ or cleared (not recorded which).

As regards this clone: The read gets to within 3 residues of the CDR3 end, and the germline J gene fills in the rest. The gene calls are TRBV28 and TRBJ2-7, with D possibly TRBD2 on 5 matching bases. V gave up 3 bases and J gave up 3 bases, with 15 bases separating them. This CDR3 region has 15 residues. From germline, CDR1 is MDHEN and CDR2 SYDVKM. CDR3 amino acids: CASSLPGERNYEQYF. CDR3 bases read: TGTGCCAGCAGTTTGCCCGGGGAGCGTAACTACGAG. Using reference TRBV28 and TRBJ2-7 for the parts outside the CDR3, the full variable domain is DVKVTQSSRYLVKRTGEKVFLECVQDMDHENMFWYRQDPGLGLRLIYFSYDVKMKEKGDIPEGYSVSREKKERFSLILESASTNQTSMYLCASSLPGERNYEQYFGPGTRLTVT.

Details on this clone: Sequencing ends 3 residues short of the CDR3 end; the germline J gene provides the rest. The chain uses TRBV19 and TRBJ1-2; TRBD1 aligns across 9 bases. CDR1 and CDR2 (germline): LNHDA, SQIVND (reference sequence). This CDR3 contains 15 residues. Here the CDR3 reads CASSSHPGTGSGYTF. The part of the CDR3 DNA that was read is TGTGCCAGTAGTAGTCATCCCGGGACAGGGTCGGGC.

For this clone: A junction end diverges from the germline sequence, so it may reflect a read error. The missing CDR3 end, 3 residues past where the read stops, is filled in from the germline J gene. The chain is built from TRBV7-7 and TRBJ2-3, with 7 bases fitting TRBD2. The CDR3 runs 15 residues. CDR1 and CDR2 from the germline V gene are SSHAT and FNYEAQ (reference sequence). CDR3 amino acids: CASSFSSGSTDTQYF. Incomplete CDR3 DNA: TGTGCTAGCAGCTTTTCTAGCGGAAGCACAGATACG.

Regarding this clone: The read terminates 3 residues before the CDR3 end, so the remaining end is supplied by the germline J gene. The chain combines TRBV5-1 with TRBJ2-3; TRBD1 agrees at 7 bases. The CDR3 totals 17 residues. CDR1 is SGHRS and CDR2 is YFSETQ in the germline V gene. After removal of 4 bases from V and 1 base from J, the junction contained 12 bases not matched to a gene. The sequenced CDR3 bases are TGCGCCAGCAGCAGGACAGGATCCCAGGATGGCACAGATACG. This encodes CASSRTGSQDGTDT. In full, the CDR3 reads CASSRTGSQDGTDTQYF.

By frequency, this clone is medium-sized. The read is 3 residues too short to cover the CDR3 end, so that end is filled in from the germline J gene. This chain uses TRBV7-2 with TRBJ2-7, with D perhaps TRBD1 (5 bases). The germline CDR1 and CDR2 sequences are SGHTA and FQGNSA. The CDR3 is 15 residues long. Trimming pared 7 bases from V and 0 bases from J, leaving 16 bases between. The chain's CDR3 is CASNREPGSSYEQYF. The CDR3 DNA, read in part, is TGTGCCAGCAACCGCGAACCAGGGTCCTCCTACGAG.

For this clone: Read data end 3 residues before the CDR3 end; the end is taken from the germline J gene. The chain uses TRBV30 and TRBJ1-2; unclear D gene. Germline V gene sequence: CDR1 GTSNPN, CDR2 SVGIG (reference sequence). The CDR3 spans 15 residues. CDR3 in amino acids: CAWSVLGAGSYDYTF. CDR3 DNA (partial): TGTGCCTGGAGTGTATTGGGTGCAGGTTCCTACGAC.

Concerning this clone: Its ends do not fully match the called genes, so a read error is possible. The read falls 3 residues short of the CDR3 end, and the missing part is taken from the germline J gene. Other DNA sequences from this sample encode an identical CDR3 as well. V and J are TRBV4-2 and TRBJ1-2; 7 bases are a match to TRBD1. The germline V gene has CDR1 LGHNA and CDR2 YNFKEQ. The CDR3 totals 14 residues. The covered CDR3 bases are TGCGCCAGCAGCCAAGGGGGCAGACTCTCTGGA. Protein: CASSQGGRLSG. The full CDR3 protein reads CASSQGGRLSGYTF.

The sequenced CDR3 bases are TGTGCCAGTAGTCCTCAGGAGGGGGCGGTTGAG. The encoded protein is CASSPQEGAVE. The whole CDR3 reads CASSPQEGAVEQFF. The chain links TRBV19 to TRBJ2-1; tentatively, D is TRBD1 (7 bases). The read terminates 3 residues before the CDR3 end, so the remaining end is supplied by the germline J gene. Per the germline V gene, CDR1 is LNHDA and CDR2 is SQIVND (reference sequence). The V end lost 5 bases, the J end lost 9 bases, and 17 bases lay between the germline ends. CDR3 size: 14 residues.

As for this clone: The read ends 3 residues shy of where the CDR3 ends; the end is completed using the germline J gene. The V call is TRBV10-3, the J call TRBJ1-2; D unresolved. Germline-derived CDR1 and CDR2 are ENHRY and SYGVKD. The CDR3 length is 14 residues. The CDR3 bases that were read are TGTGCCATCAGTGCTCTAGCGGGTACAGATACC. Translated: CAISALAGTDT. In full, the CDR3 is CAISALAGTDTYTF.

Note on this clone: The sequence runs out 3 residues before the end of the CDR3; the remainder is reconstructed from the germline J gene. V and J are TRBV4-1 and TRBJ1-4; D not resolved. CDR1 MGHRA and CDR2 YSYEKL come from the germline V gene. V lost 6 bases, J lost 4 bases, and 15 bases lay in between. The CDR3 consists of 15 residues. The CDR3 DNA, read in part, is TGCGCCAGCAGAAACGGAGGGTTGTTTAATGAAAAA. Protein sequence: CASRNGGLFNEK. The entire CDR3 reads CASRNGGLFNEKLFF.

Of note for this clone: The read comes to an end 3 residues before the CDR3 does, leaving the germline J gene to fill in the end. This rearrangement joins TRBV2 to TRBJ2-3; D may be TRBD2 (6 bases). The germline gives CDR1 SNHLY, CDR2 FYNNEI. The CDR3 has 12 residues. The part of the CDR3 DNA that was read is TGTGCCAGCGGGGGGTCCCAAGAGACG. The encoded protein is CASGGSQET. The full CDR3 sequence reads CASGGSQETQYF.

As for this clone: The CDR3 end is not reached by the read, which stops 3 residues before it; the germline J gene fills it in. This chain joins TRBV9 and TRBJ2-1; 8 bases fit TRBD2. The CDR3 sequence is 15 residues long. CDR1 and CDR2 (germline): SGDLS, YYNGEE. Trimming took 4 bases from V and 8 from J; bases not matched to a gene: 11. The CDR3 loop reads CASSRGGVGFDEQFF. CDR3 DNA, as far as it was read: TGTGCCAGCAGCCGGGGGGGCGTTGGTTTCGATGAG.

Its frequency marks this clone as medium-sized. The read halts 3 residues ahead of the CDR3 end, with the missing end drawn from the germline J gene. V is TRBV29-1 and J is TRBJ1-2, with 7 bases identical to TRBD1. Germline loops: CDR1 SQVTM, CDR2 ANQGSEA. The CDR3 loop spans 13 amino acids. The J segment lost 7 bases and the V segment lost 6 bases, leaving 11 bases of the junction unmatched. The sequenced part of the CDR3 DNA is TGCAGCGTGGGGGGACAGAGGCTTTCTGGC. Translation: CSVGGQRLSG. The complete CDR3 reads CSVGGQRLSGYTF.

With regard to this clone: The DNA ends 3 residues before the CDR3 does, and the rest of the CDR3 is filled in from the germline J gene. The chain joins TRBV20-1 to TRBJ2-7; TRBD2 is a possible D gene (6 bases). The CDR3 length is 14 residues. The germline V gene has CDR1 DFQATT and CDR2 SNEGSKA (reference sequence). The V gene lost 1 base and the J gene lost 2 bases, with 12 bases spanning the gap. The part of the CDR3 DNA that was read is TGCAGTGCTAGAGGGGCGGGGAAGACCTACGAG. This codes for CSARGAGKTYE. The whole CDR3 region reads CSARGAGKTYEQYF.

As regards this clone: The read gets to within 3 residues of the CDR3 end, and the germline J gene fills in the rest. The chain is built from TRBV4-1 and TRBJ2-3; tentative D call: TRBD2 (6 bases). This CDR3 comprises 14 residues. Germline CDR1 is MGHRA and CDR2 is YSYEKL. CDR3 sequence: CASSRGAGKETQYF. CDR3 DNA (partial): TGCGCCAGCAGCCGAGGAGCGGGCAAAGAGACG.

A note on this clone: The read terminates 3 residues ahead of where the CDR3 ends, so the germline J gene completes it. The chain recombines TRBV6-2 or TRBV6-3 with TRBJ2-3; maybe TRBD2 (7 bases). With 0 bases removed from V and 3 bases from J, the gap between germline ends came to 13 bases. The germline V gene encodes CDR1 MNHEY and CDR2 SVGEGT. The CDR3 has 16 amino acids. CDR3 amino acids: CASSYSRGQGTDTQYF. The covered CDR3 bases are TGTGCCAGCAGTTACTCGCGGGGGCAGGGGACAGATACG.

As to this clone: Read sequence stops 3 residues before the CDR3 end, and the germline J gene provides the missing end. J is TRBJ2-3 and V is TRBV7-9; a possible D gene is TRBD1 (6 bases). The V end lost 1 base, the J end lost 0 bases, and 8 bases lay between the germline ends. Germline V gene lookup returns CDR1 SEHNR and CDR2 FQNEAQ (reference sequence). The CDR3 has 15 residues. CDR3 bases read: TGTGCCAGCAGCTTAGTCCAGGGGAGCACAGATACG. It translates to CASSLVQGSTDT. The full-length CDR3 reads as CASSLVQGSTDTQYF.

Concerning this clone: With the read ending 3 residues before the CDR3 end, the germline J gene is used to fill in that end. V gene TRBV19 combines with J gene TRBJ2-7; the match to TRBD1 covers 7 bases. The CDR3 runs 16 residues. J lost 0 bases, V lost 5 bases, and 10 bases had no gene match. CDR1 is LNHDA and CDR2 is SQIVND in the germline V gene (reference sequence). The CDR3 region is CASSSATGLSSYEQYF. The CDR3 DNA, read in part, is TGTGCCAGTAGTTCCGCGACAGGGCTCAGCTCCTACGAG.

On this clone: With the read ending 3 residues before the CDR3 end, the germline J gene is used to fill in that end. The chain has TRBV4-1 and TRBJ1-1; D gene ambiguous. The germline CDR1 and CDR2 sequences are MGHRA and YSYEKL. This CDR3 region has 14 residues. V lost 0 bases and J 1 base, leaving 6 bases between the germline ends. CDR3 in amino acids: CASSQDRANTEAFF. CDR3 DNA, as far as it was read: TGCGCCAGCAGCCAAGATAGGGCGAACACTGAA.

The chain's CDR3 is CASSRGGTASYEQYF. The covered CDR3 bases are TGTGCCAGTAGCCGGGGGGGTACAGCCTCCTACGAG. V usage is TRBV19 and J usage is TRBJ2-7, with TRBD2 identical over 8 bases. From the germline J gene comes the end of the CDR3, since the read stops 3 residues before it. Germline V gene sequence: CDR1 LNHDA, CDR2 SQIVND (reference sequence). V was pared by 6 bases and J by 0 bases, with 7 bases of the junction left unmatched. CDR3 size: 15 residues.